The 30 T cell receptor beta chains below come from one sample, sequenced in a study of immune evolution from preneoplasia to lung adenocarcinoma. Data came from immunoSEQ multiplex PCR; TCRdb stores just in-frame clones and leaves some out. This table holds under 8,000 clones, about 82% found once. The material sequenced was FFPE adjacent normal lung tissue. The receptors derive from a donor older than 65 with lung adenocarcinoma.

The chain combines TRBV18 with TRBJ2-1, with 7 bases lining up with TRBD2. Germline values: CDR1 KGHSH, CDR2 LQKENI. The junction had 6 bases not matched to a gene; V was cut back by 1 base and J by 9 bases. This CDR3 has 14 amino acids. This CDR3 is CASSPQSGGTEQFF. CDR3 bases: TGTGCCAGCTCACCACAGTCGGGAGGCACTGAGCAGTTCTTC.

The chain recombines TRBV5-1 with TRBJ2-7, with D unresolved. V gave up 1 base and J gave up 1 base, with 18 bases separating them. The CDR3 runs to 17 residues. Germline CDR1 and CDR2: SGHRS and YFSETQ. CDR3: CASSLYPGPRRSYEQYF. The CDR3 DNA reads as TGCGCCAGCAGCTTGTACCCCGGTCCCAGGCGATCCTACGAGCAGTACTTC.

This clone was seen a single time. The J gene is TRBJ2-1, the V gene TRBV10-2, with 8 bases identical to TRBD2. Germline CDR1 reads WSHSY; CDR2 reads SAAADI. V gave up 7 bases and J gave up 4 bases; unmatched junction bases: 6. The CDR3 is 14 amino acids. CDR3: CASMNGRDYNEQFF. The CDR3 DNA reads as TGCGCCAGCATGAACGGGAGGGATTACAATGAGCAGTTCTTC.

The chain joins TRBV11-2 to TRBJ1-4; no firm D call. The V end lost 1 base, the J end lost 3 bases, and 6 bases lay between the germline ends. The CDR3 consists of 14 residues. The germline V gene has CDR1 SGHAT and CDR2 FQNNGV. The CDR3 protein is CASSLGLSNEKLFF. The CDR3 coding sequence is TGTGCCAGCAGCTTAGGTTTATCTAATGAAAAACTGTTTTTT.

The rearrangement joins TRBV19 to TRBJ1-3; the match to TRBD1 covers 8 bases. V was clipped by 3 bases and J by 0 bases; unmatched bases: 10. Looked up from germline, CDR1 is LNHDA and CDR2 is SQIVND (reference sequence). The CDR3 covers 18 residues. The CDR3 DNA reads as TGTGCCAGTAGTATTCCCTTGGACAGGGTAGGCTCTGGAAACACCATATATTTT. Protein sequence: CASSIPLDRVGSGNTIYF.

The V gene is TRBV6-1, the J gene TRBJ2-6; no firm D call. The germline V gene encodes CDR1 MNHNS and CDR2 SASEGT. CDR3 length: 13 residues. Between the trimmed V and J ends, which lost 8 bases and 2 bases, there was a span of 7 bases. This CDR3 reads CASFRPGANVLTF. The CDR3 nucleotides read TGTGCCAGCTTTAGACCTGGGGCCAACGTCCTGACTTTC.

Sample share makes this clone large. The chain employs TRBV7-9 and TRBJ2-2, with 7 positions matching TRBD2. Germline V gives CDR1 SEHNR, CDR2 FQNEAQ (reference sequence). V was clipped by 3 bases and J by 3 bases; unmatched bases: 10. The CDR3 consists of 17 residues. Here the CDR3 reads CASSFSGLAVHTGELFF. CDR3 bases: TGTGCCAGCAGCTTTAGCGGCCTAGCGGTCCACACCGGGGAGCTGTTTTTT.

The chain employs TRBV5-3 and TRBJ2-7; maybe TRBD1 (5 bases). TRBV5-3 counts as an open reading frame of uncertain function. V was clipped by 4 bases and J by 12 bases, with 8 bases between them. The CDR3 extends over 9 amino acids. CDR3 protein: CARSTRAYF. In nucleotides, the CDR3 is TGTGCCAGAAGCACCAGGGCGTACTTC.

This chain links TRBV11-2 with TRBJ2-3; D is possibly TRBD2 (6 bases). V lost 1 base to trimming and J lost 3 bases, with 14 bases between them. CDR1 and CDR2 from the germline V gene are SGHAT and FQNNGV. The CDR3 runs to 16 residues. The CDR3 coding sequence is TGTGCCAGCAGCTTAGGTGGCGGGGATTCGACAGATACGCAGTATTTT. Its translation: CASSLGGGDSTDTQYF. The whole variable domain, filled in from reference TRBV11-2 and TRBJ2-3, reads EAGVAQSPRYKIIEKRQSVAFWCNPISGHATLYWYQQILGQGPKLLIQFQNNGVVDDSQLPKDRFSAERLKGVDSTLKIQPAKLEDSAVYLCASSLGGGDSTDTQYFGPGTRLTVL.

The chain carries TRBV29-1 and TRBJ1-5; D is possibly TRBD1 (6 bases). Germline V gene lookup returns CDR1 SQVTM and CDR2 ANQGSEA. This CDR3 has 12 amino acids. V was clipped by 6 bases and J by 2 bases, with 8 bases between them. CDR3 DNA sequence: TGCAGCGTCCGACAGGGCAATCAGCCCCAGCATTTT. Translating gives CSVRQGNQPQHF.

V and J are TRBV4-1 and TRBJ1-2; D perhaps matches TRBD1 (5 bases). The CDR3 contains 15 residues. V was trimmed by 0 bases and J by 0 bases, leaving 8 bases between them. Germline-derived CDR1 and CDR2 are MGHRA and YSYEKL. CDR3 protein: CASSQEWGANYGYTF. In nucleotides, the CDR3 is TGCGCCAGCAGCCAAGAGTGGGGGGCTAACTATGGCTACACCTTC.

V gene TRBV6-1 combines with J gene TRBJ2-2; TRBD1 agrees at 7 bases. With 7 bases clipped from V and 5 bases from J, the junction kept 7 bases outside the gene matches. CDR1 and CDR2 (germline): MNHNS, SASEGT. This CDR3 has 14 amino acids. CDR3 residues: CASNPGTETGELFF. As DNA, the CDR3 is TGTGCCAGCAATCCCGGGACAGAGACCGGGGAGCTGTTTTTT.

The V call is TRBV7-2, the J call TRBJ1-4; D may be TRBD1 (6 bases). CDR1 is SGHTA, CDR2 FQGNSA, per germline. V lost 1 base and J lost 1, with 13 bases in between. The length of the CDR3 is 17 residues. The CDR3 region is CASSLESRTVTNEKLFF. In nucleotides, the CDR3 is TGTGCCAGCAGCTTAGAAAGCCGGACAGTAACTAATGAAAAACTGTTTTTT.

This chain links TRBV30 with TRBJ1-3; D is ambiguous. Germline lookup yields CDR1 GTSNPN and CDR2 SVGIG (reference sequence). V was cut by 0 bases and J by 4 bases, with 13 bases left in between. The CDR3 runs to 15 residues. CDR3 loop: CAWSVGMTSGNTIYF. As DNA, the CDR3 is TGTGCCTGGAGTGTAGGGATGACCTCCGGAAACACCATATATTTT.

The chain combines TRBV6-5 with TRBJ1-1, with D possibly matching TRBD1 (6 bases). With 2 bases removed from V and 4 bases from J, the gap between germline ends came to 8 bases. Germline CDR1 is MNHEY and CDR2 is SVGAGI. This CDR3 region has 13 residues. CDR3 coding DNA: TGTGCCAGCAGTTACCAGGGGAGCACTGAAGCTTTCTTT. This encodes CASSYQGSTEAFF.

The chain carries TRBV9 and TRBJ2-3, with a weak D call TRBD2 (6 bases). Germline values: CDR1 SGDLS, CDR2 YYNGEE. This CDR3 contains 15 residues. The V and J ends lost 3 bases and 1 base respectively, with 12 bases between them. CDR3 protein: CASSASGSGTDTQYF. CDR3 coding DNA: TGTGCCAGCAGCGCAAGCGGGTCGGGCACAGATACGCAGTATTTT.

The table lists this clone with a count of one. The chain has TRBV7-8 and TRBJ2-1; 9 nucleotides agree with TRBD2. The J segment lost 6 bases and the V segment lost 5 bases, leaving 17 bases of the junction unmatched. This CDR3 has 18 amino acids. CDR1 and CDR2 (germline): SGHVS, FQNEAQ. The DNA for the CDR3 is TGTGCCAGCAGCCCACGACGGGGGCGGGAGGGCGGTGGCAATGAGCAGTTCTTC. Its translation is CASSPRRGREGGGNEQFF.

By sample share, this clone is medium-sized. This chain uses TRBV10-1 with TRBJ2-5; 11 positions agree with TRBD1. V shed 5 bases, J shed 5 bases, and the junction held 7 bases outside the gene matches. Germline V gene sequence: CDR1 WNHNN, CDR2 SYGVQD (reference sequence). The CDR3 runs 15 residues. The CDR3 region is CASSIRTGGEETQYF. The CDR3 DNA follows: TGCGCCAGCAGTATACGGACAGGGGGCGAGGAGACCCAGTACTTC.

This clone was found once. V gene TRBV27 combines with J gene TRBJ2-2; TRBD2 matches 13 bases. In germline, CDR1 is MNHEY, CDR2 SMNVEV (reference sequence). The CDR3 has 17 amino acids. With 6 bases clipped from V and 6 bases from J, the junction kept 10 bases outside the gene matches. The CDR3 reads CASSPMALAGGAGELFF. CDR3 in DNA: TGTGCCAGCAGCCCCATGGCACTAGCGGGAGGGGCCGGGGAGCTGTTTTTT.

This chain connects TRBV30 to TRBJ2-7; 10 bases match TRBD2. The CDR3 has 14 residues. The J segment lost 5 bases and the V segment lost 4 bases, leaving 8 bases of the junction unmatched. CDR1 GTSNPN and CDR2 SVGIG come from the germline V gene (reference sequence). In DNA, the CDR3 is TGTGCCTGGACCCTCCCTAGCGGGAGAAACGAGCAGTACTTC. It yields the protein CAWTLPSGRNEQYF.

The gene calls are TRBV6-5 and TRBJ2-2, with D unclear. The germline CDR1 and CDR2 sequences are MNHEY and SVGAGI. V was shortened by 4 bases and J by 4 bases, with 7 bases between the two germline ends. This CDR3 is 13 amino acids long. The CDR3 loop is CASSSFGTGELFF. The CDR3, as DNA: TGTGCCAGCAGTTCCTTCGGCACCGGGGAGCTGTTTTTT.

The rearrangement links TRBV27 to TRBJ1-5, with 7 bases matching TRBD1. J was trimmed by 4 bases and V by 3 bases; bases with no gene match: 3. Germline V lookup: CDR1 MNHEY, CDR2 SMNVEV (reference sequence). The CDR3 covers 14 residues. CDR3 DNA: TGTGCCAGCAGTTTCAGGGACAGTAATCAGCCCCAGCATTTT. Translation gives CASSFRDSNQPQHF.

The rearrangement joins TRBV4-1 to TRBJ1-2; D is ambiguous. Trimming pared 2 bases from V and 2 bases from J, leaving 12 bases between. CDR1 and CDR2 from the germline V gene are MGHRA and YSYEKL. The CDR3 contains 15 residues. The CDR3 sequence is CASSQRRGGNYGYTF. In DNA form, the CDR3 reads TGCGCCAGCAGCCAAAGACGAGGCGGGAACTATGGCTACACCTTC.

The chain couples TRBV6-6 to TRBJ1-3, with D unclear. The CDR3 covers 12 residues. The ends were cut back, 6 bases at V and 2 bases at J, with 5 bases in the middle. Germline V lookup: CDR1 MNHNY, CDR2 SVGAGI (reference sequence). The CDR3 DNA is TGTGCCAGCAGGGGGACTGGAAACACCATATATTTT. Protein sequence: CASRGTGNTIYF.

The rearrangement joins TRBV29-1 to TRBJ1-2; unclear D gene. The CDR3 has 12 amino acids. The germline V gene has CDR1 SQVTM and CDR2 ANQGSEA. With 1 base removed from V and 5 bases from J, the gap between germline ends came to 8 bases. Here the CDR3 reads CSVEGQHYGYTF. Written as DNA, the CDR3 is TGCAGCGTTGAAGGTCAGCATTATGGCTACACCTTC. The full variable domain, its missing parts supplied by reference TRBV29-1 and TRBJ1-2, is SAVISQKPSRDICQRGTSLTIQCQVDSQVTMMFWYRQQPGQSLTLIATANQGSEATYESGFVIDKFPISRPNLTFSTLTVSNMSPEDSSIYLCSVEGQHYGYTFGSGTRLTVV.

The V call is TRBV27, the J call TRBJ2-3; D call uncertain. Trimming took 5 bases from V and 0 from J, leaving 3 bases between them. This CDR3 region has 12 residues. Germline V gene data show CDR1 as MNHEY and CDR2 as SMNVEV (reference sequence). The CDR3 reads CASSPSTDTQYF. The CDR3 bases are TGTGCCAGCAGTCCTAGCACAGATACGCAGTATTTT.

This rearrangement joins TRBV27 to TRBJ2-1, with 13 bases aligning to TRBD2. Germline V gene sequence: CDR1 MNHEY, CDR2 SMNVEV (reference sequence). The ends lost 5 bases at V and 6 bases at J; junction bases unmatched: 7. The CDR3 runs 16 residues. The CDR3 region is CASSQTSGRASNEQFF. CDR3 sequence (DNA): TGTGCCAGCAGTCAAACTAGCGGGAGGGCCTCCAATGAGCAGTTCTTC.

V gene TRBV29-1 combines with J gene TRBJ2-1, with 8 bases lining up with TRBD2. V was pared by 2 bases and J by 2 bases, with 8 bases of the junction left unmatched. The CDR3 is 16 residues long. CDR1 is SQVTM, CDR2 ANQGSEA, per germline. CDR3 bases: TGCAGCGTTGAATGGCGCGGGAGGTTTACCTACAATGAGCAGTTCTTC. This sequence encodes CSVEWRGRFTYNEQFF.

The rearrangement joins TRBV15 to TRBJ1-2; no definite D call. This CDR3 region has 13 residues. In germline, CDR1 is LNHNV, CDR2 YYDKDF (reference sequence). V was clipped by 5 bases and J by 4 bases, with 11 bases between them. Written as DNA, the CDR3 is TGTGCCACCAGCCCGAGGGAAACCTATGGCTACACCTTC. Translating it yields CATSPRETYGYTF.

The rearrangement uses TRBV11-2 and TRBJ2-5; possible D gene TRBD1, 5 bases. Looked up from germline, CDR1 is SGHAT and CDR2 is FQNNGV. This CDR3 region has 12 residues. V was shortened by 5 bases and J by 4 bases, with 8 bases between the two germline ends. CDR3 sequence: CASSLQGETQYF. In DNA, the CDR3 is TGTGCCAGCAGCCTTCAGGGAGAGACCCAGTACTTC.